A single sample gave rise to the 28 T cell receptor beta chains below, sequenced in a study of shared clonotypes between healthy human individuals. Profiled with immunoSEQ multiplex PCR; TCRdb holds only in-frame clones, not every one. The sample shows 2,500,000 or so clones, approximately 94% of them seen only once. The sequenced material came from naive CD4+ T cells sorted from blood. Subset in this sample: CD45RA+ positively selected. Receptors originate from a man aged 18 to 35 in good health.

The chain combines TRBV6-1 with TRBJ1-1; TRBD1 matches 7 bases. Per the germline V gene, CDR1 is MNHNS and CDR2 is SASEGT. The V and J ends lost 11 bases and 1 base, in that order; junction bases with no gene match: 7. There are 13 residues in the CDR3. This chain's CDR3 is CAVRDSKNTEAFF. As DNA, the CDR3 is TGTGCCGTTAGGGACAGTAAGAACACTGAAGCTTTCTTT.

This clone was picked up one time. The rearrangement links TRBV28 to TRBJ2-7; tentative D call: TRBD2 (7 bases). Deletions cut 4 bases from V and 5 bases from J, with 18 bases between. Germline-derived CDR1 and CDR2 are MDHEN and SYDVKM. The CDR3 totals 15 residues. The CDR3 nucleotides are TGTGCCAGCAGTTCCTGGGGGGGCGACGGCAACGAGCAGTACTTC. Its protein is CASSSWGGDGNEQYF.

The CDR3 nucleotides are TGTGCCAGCTCACCGCCCGGGACAGGGGGCCGCACAGATACGCAGTATTTT. Translating it yields CASSPPGTGGRTDTQYF. V and J are TRBV18 and TRBJ2-3; TRBD1 matches at 12 bases. This CDR3 region has 17 residues. Trimming took 3 bases from V and 1 from J; bases not matched to a gene: 5. Germline V CDR1 and CDR2: KGHSH, LQKENI.

V gene TRBV5-4 combines with J gene TRBJ1-6; D is undetermined. Germline-derived CDR1 and CDR2 are SGHNT and YYREEE (reference sequence). V was clipped by 3 bases and J by 9 bases, with 22 bases between them. The CDR3 has 17 amino acids. Here the CDR3 reads CASSSGFVGDFSSPLHF. The CDR3 DNA sequence: TGTGCCAGCAGCTCGGGCTTCGTTGGGGATTTTAGTTCACCCCTCCACTTT.

The chain employs TRBV12-5 and TRBJ2-2, with D maybe TRBD2 (6 bases). CDR1 LGHNT and CDR2 FRNRAP come from the germline V gene. The CDR3 spans 17 residues. Between the trimmed V and J ends, which lost 6 bases and 1 base, there was a span of 18 bases. The CDR3 region has the DNA TGTGCTAGTGGGAGGGACGCCGGGACTCAGAACACCGGGGAGCTGTTTTTT. Amino acid sequence: CASGRDAGTQNTGELFF.

In nucleotides, the CDR3 is TGCGCCAGCAGCATCTACAGGGGAACCACCGGGGAGCTGTTTTTT. Amino acid sequence: CASSIYRGTTGELFF. The chain uses TRBV5-1 and TRBJ2-2; 7 nucleotides match TRBD1. The CDR3 sequence is 15 residues long. With V trimmed by 4 bases and J by 4 bases, 7 bases remained unmatched. Germline values: CDR1 SGHRS, CDR2 YFSETQ.

This clone was detected only once. V usage is TRBV20-1 and J usage is TRBJ1-2, with D perhaps TRBD1 (5 bases). The CDR3 contains 11 residues. CDR1 is DFQATT, CDR2 SNEGSKA, per germline (reference sequence). The V end lost 4 bases, the J end lost 8 bases, and 11 bases lay between the germline ends. CDR3 DNA sequence: TGCAGTGCTACGTGGGGCGGGGGCTACACCTTC. Translating gives CSATWGGGYTF.

This rearrangement joins TRBV5-1 to TRBJ1-1; a weak D match, TRBD1 (6 bases). CDR3 length equals 14 residues. V gave up 1 base and J gave up 5 bases, with 12 bases separating them. Germline V gives CDR1 SGHRS, CDR2 YFSETQ. In DNA, the CDR3 is TGCGCCAGCAGCTTGTCCACAGGGAAGACTGAAGCTTTCTTT. It codes for CASSLSTGKTEAFF.

This rearrangement joins TRBV20-1 to TRBJ2-5; the D gene is possibly TRBD2 (5 bases). Trimming left V 7 bases short and J 0 bases short, with 6 bases between. The CDR3 length is 11 residues. The germline CDR1 and CDR2 sequences are DFQATT and SNEGSKA (reference sequence). CDR3 sequence reads: CSVGDQETQYF. The CDR3 region has the DNA TGCAGTGTCGGGGACCAAGAGACCCAGTACTTC.

The genes are TRBV18 and TRBJ2-2; a possible D gene is TRBD2 (6 bases). The V gene lost 1 base and the J gene lost 8 bases, with 17 bases spanning the gap. Per germline, CDR1 KGHSH and CDR2 LQKENI. The CDR3 runs to 16 residues. The CDR3 DNA is TGTGCCAGCTCACCACGCCGACCGGGAGCGGCTGGGGAGCTGTTTTTT. It translates to CASSPRRPGAAGELFF.

The chain links TRBV27 to TRBJ1-6, with D maybe TRBD1 (6 bases). The CDR3 runs 18 residues. CDR1 and CDR2 (germline): MNHEY, SMNVEV (reference sequence). Trimming pared 2 bases from V and 0 bases from J, leaving 14 bases between. CDR3: CASSLIGRGSSYNSPLHF. The CDR3 DNA reads TGTGCCAGCAGTTTAATTGGCAGGGGTAGCTCCTATAATTCACCCCTCCACTTT.

This clone was counted a few times. The sample contains more than one DNA sequence encoding this CDR3. The CDR3 loop is CASGDTQYF. CDR3 coding DNA: TGTGCCAGTGGGGATACGCAGTATTTT. The chain employs TRBV19 and TRBJ2-3; the D is unclear. Trimming stripped 8 bases from V and 6 bases from J, with 3 bases between. The germline V gene encodes CDR1 LNHDA and CDR2 SQIVND (reference sequence). The CDR3 covers 9 residues.

A note on this clone: An end of the junction does not agree with germline; a read error may underlie this. V usage is TRBV18 and J usage is TRBJ2-1; D unclear. There are 14 residues in the CDR3. The germline gives CDR1 KGHSH, CDR2 LQKENI. As DNA, the CDR3 is TGTGCCAGCTCACCACTCGTCTCCGACAATGAGCAGTTCTTC. Translated: CASSPLVSDNEQFF. Together with reference TRBV18 and TRBJ2-1, the CDR3 gives the full variable domain: NAGVMQNPRHLVRRRGQEARLRCSPMKGHSHVYWYRQLPEEGLKFMVYLQKENIIDESGMPKERFSAEFPKEGPSILRIQQVVRGDSAAYFCASSPLVSDNEQFFGPGTRLTVL.

For the CDR3, the DNA is TGTGCCAGCAGTTACGTTATCGGAGAGACCCAGTACTTC. It specifies CASSYVIGETQYF. This chain links TRBV6-5 with TRBJ2-5; D uncertain. This CDR3 is 13 amino acids long. V lost 2 bases, J lost 4 bases, and 8 bases lay in between. Germline V CDR1 and CDR2: MNHEY, SVGAGI.

For the CDR3, the DNA is TGTGCCAGTAGTTGGGACAGGGAGGCGGCCAAAAACATTCAGTACTTC. Residues: CASSWDREAAKNIQYF. This sequence joins TRBV19 and TRBJ2-4; TRBD1 matches at 9 bases. V lost 5 bases and J lost 1; bases outside the gene matches: 6. The CDR3 sequence is 16 residues long. Germline CDR1 and CDR2: LNHDA and SQIVND (reference sequence).

The V call is TRBV6-1, the J call TRBJ1-5; D is unresolved. The CDR3 totals 15 residues. V shed 6 bases and J shed 0 bases, with 12 bases lying between them. CDR1 MNHNS and CDR2 SASEGT come from the germline V gene. CDR3 loop: CASSVGLHSNQPQHF. The CDR3 region has the DNA TGTGCCAGCAGCGTCGGACTACATAGCAATCAGCCCCAGCATTTT.

The chain uses TRBV7-9 and TRBJ1-1; TRBD1 agrees at 7 bases. Germline trimming cut 5 bases from V and 5 bases from J; bases unmatched to any gene: 5. Per germline, CDR1 SEHNR and CDR2 FQNEAQ (reference sequence). The CDR3 loop spans 13 amino acids. CDR3 sequence (DNA): TGTGCCAGCAGCACTCAGACAGGGACTGAAGCTTTCTTT. Encoded protein: CASSTQTGTEAFF.

The chain has TRBV2 and TRBJ2-2; possibly TRBD1 or TRBD2 for D (6 bases each). The germline V gene encodes CDR1 SNHLY and CDR2 FYNNEI. The CDR3 sequence is 15 residues long. The V gene lost 7 bases and the J gene lost 1 base, with 13 bases spanning the gap. The DNA for the CDR3 is TGTGCCAGCAAGACAGGAGGGATGAACACCGGGGAGCTGTTTTTT. This codes for CASKTGGMNTGELFF.

The rearrangement uses TRBV28 and TRBJ2-7, with D perhaps TRBD1 (5 bases). This CDR3 is built from 14 residues. CDR1 is MDHEN, CDR2 SYDVKM, per germline. V was shortened by 4 bases and J by 1 base, with 11 bases between the two germline ends. The CDR3 region has the DNA TGTGCCAGCAGTTCGAGTTCAGGGTCCTACGAGCAGTACTTC. Protein product: CASSSSSGSYEQYF.

V gene TRBV5-1 combines with J gene TRBJ2-1, with 7 positions matching TRBD1. Germline V gene sequence: CDR1 SGHRS, CDR2 YFSETQ. V lost 4 bases, J lost 1 base, and 8 bases stayed unmatched. The length of the CDR3 is 16 residues. CDR3 residues: CASSPSSGQSYNEQFF. The CDR3 coding sequence is TGCGCCAGCAGCCCCTCCTCGGGACAGTCCTACAATGAGCAGTTCTTC.

This clone was seen just once. V gene TRBV6-5 combines with J gene TRBJ1-5; D remains unclear. With 6 bases removed from V and 15 bases from J, the gap between germline ends came to 6 bases. The V gene's germline CDR1 is MNHEY and CDR2 SVGAGI. The CDR3 extends over 8 amino acids. The CDR3 DNA reads as TGTGCCAGCAGCCCGGGGCATTTT. It encodes CASSPGHF.

The rearrangement links TRBV5-6 to TRBJ1-5; 8 bases map to TRBD1. This CDR3 spans 17 amino acids. CDR1 is SGHDT, CDR2 YYEEEE, per germline. V lost 0 bases and J lost 4; bases outside the gene matches: 9. CDR3 bases: TGTGCCAGCAGCTTGGGGGGGACAGGATTACTGAATCAGCCCCAGCATTTT. Translation gives CASSLGGTGLLNQPQHF.

A few counts support this clone. Distinct nucleotide sequences in the sample also encode this CDR3. CDR3 sequence (DNA): TGTGCCTGGAGTGAGGACAGGGGACCCTACGAGCAGTACTTC. This codes for CAWSEDRGPYEQYF. The chain links TRBV30 to TRBJ2-7, with TRBD1 identical over 9 bases. The CDR3 length is 14 residues. J was trimmed by 2 bases and V by 1 base; bases with no gene match: 3. The germline CDR1 and CDR2 sequences are GTSNPN and SVGIG (reference sequence). Full variable domain (remainder filled in from reference TRBV30 and TRBJ2-7): SQTIHQWPATLVQPVGSPLSLECTVEGTSNPNLYWYRQAAGRGLQLLFYSVGIGQISSEVPQNLSASRPQDRQFILSSKKLLLSDSGFYLCAWSEDRGPYEQYFGPGTRLTVT.

V gene TRBV5-4 combines with J gene TRBJ2-5; D is unresolved. CDR1 and CDR2 (germline): SGHNT, YYREEE (reference sequence). The germline V and J ends were trimmed by 0 bases and 4 bases, with 13 bases remaining between them. There are 15 residues in the CDR3. CDR3 region: CASSLDQHSGETQYF. The CDR3 bases are TGTGCCAGCAGCTTGGATCAGCATTCGGGAGAGACCCAGTACTTC.

This chain joins TRBV6-5 and TRBJ1-1; 7 bases are shared with TRBD1. The germline V gene has CDR1 MNHEY and CDR2 SVGAGI. V shed 6 bases, J shed 4 bases, and the junction held 8 bases outside the gene matches. There are 14 residues in the CDR3. The CDR3 here is CASSRYRGRTEAFF. CDR3 coding DNA: TGTGCCAGCAGCAGATACAGGGGACGCACTGAAGCTTTCTTT.

This chain joins TRBV4-2 and TRBJ2-7, with TRBD2 identical over 10 bases. Looked up from germline, CDR1 is LGHNA and CDR2 is YNFKEQ. Trimming at V came to 1 base and at J to 1 base, leaving 13 bases not matched to a gene. This CDR3 contains 19 residues. The CDR3 DNA reads TGTGCCAGCAGCCAAGGCCTCCTCCTTGGTAGCGGGGGGTCCTACGAGCAGTACTTC. Translating it yields CASSQGLLLGSGGSYEQYF.

The rearrangement links TRBV7-2 to TRBJ2-1; unclear D gene. The V gene lost 1 base and the J gene lost 6 bases, with 7 bases spanning the gap. Germline assignment: CDR1 SGHTA and CDR2 FQGNSA. There are 13 residues in the CDR3. The CDR3 here is CASSLGVANEQFF. The CDR3 bases are TGTGCCAGCAGCTTAGGAGTTGCCAATGAGCAGTTCTTC.

Worth noting for this clone: An end of the junction does not agree with germline; a read error may underlie this. Distinct nucleotide sequences in the sample also encode this CDR3. The V gene is TRBV4-1, the J gene TRBJ1-5; D is unclear. CDR1 and CDR2 from the germline V gene are MGHRA and YSYEKL. The CDR3 has 16 residues. Here the CDR3 reads CASSHAKTDSNQPQHF. The CDR3 DNA is TGCGCCAGCAGCCACGCCAAGACGGATAGCAATCAACCCCAGCATTTT.